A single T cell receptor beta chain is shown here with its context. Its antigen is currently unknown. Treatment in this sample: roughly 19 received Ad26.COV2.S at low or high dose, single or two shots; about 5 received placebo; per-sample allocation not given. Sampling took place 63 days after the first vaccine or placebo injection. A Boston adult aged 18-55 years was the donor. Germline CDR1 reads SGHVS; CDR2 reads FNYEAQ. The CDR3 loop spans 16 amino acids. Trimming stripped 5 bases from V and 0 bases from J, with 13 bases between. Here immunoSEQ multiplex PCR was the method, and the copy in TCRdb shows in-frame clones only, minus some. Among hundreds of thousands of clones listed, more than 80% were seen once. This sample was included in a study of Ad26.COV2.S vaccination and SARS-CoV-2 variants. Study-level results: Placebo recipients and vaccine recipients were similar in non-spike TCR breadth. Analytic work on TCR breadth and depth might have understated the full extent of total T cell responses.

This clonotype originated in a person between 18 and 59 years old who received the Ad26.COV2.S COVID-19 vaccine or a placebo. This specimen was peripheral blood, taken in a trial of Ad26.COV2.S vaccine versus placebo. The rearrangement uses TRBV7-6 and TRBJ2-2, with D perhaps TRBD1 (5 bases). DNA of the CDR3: TGTGCCAGCAGCCCCCAAACAGGCCCGAACACCGGGGAGCTGTTTTTT. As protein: CASSPQTGPNTGELFF.